The TCR beta chain under discussion was sequenced for a study of low-dose radiotherapy and immunotherapy resistance in tumors. Across the whole study: Across 26 weeks, 13 Gy in total went to Cohort 2, delivered as 1 Gy per fraction every two weeks.

Germline V lookup: CDR1 LGHDT, CDR2 YNNKEL (reference sequence). The CDR3 has 12 amino acids. The ends were cut back, 5 bases at V and 3 bases at J, with 8 bases in the middle. TRAV and TRBV primers primed cDNA for both TCRalpha and TCRbeta. It was with a constant-region primer and a V-primer adapter that TCRs were amplified over about 19 PCR cycles. MiXCR, applied by TCRdb to the reads, yields one record per CDR3 protein. The data show roughly 14,000 distinct CDR3 sequences, over 55% seen once. Donors were dosed with nivolumab and ipilimumab; they also received aspirin, low-dose cyclophosphamide and low-dose radiotherapy.

The genes are TRBV3-1 and TRBJ2-7; D may be TRBD2 (6 bases). The TCR was taken from a human donor with advanced metastatic prostate, ovarian, gallbladder or colorectal cancer (not recorded which). This table probably holds off-target reads from a library built for another chain. CDR3 nucleotide sequence: TGTGCCAGCAGCGAAGCGGGCTACGAGCAGTACTTC. Its protein is CASSEAGYEQYF.